This T cell receptor (beta chain) derives from a study of blood T cell repertoires in COVID-19. Whole-study context: From T cells, B-cell-depleted T cells, or PBMCs came the material, which was cDNA or gDNA.

As originally analysed: By means of reference gene primer amplification, nucleated cell counts were estimated. Using immunoSEQ multiplex PCR, the repertoire was profiled, and TCRdb retains in-frame clones only, with some absent. The V and J calls and the clone size are those of that table, but D and trimming were determined from the DNA. This table holds approximately 100,000 clones, roughly 90% found once. J gave up 3 bases and V 2 bases, and 2 bases lay outside the gene matches. From germline, CDR1 is SGHNT and CDR2 YYREEE (reference sequence). The CDR3 is 14 residues long. The sample was peripheral blood. The V gene is TRBV5-4, the J gene TRBJ2-3, with 8 nucleotides matching TRBD2. This receptor was obtained from a human donor with COVID-19, enrolled during active disease. The donor label of this sample is uncertain. The CDR3 is CASSFSGSTDTQYF. The CDR3 bases are TGTGCCAGCAGCTTCAGCGGGAGTACAGATACGCAGTATTTT. The complete variable domain, with remaining parts taken from reference TRBV5-4 and TRBJ2-3, reads ETGVTQSPTHLIKTRGQQVTLRCSSQSGHNTVSWYQQALGQGPQFIFQYYREEENGRGNFPPRFSGLQFPNYSSELNVNALELDDSALYLCASSFSGSTDTQYFGPGTRLTVL.